This T cell receptor beta chain comes out of a study of regulatory T cells in long-lasting Graves disease. For the study at large: Those with persistent Graves' disease had received antithyroid drugs for over 5 years with positive TSH receptor antibodies.

Trimming removed 6 bases at V and 8 bases at J, with 19 bases between. CDR1 DFQATT and CDR2 SNEGSKA come from the germline V gene (reference sequence). The CDR3 is 14 residues long. This sample's time point: persistent/refractory GD, antithyroid drugs over 5 years with positive TRAb. PBMC-derived RNA was used for the TCR library. It was American Thyroid Association guidelines that determined Graves' disease diagnosis. The patients were drawn from one endocrinology department in Xi'an, China. The authors built TCR beta libraries using iRepertoire HTBI primers and Arm-PCR of CDR3 regions. One entry per CDR3 protein results from TCRdb running MiXCR on the multiplex PCR reads. The sample has roughly 300,000 distinct CDR3 sequences, around 21% seen once.

This TCR was recovered from a female donor with Graves disease. The sample was peripheral blood mononuclear cells (PBMCs), taken when the disease was refractory, from a patient treated with antithyroid drugs. V is TRBV20-1 and J is TRBJ1-4; unclear D gene. CDR3 in amino acids: CSAQDPEVWEKLFF. The CDR3 DNA follows: TGCAGTGCCCAGGACCCGGAAGTGTGGGAAAAACTGTTTTTT.